The source of this TCR beta chain is a study of OX40 agonist ivuxolimab in advanced cancers. At the level of the study: The study enrolled dose-escalation patients with hepatocellular carcinoma, melanoma, renal cell or head and neck cancer. Of the participants, about 40% had some prior anti-PD-1, anti-PD-L1 or anti-CTLA-4 therapy, which was allowed.

Comments on this clone: Its specificity is unknown.

Trimming cost V 3 bases and J 2 bases, with 15 bases left between them. Germline lookup yields CDR1 MNHEY and CDR2 SMNVEV (reference sequence). The CDR3 covers 16 residues. Findings and caveats of the study: Relative to CD4+ cells, CD8+ T cells on average had more expanded clones. Both CD4+ and CD8+ T cell populations in blood had undergone clonal expansion by week 6 at 0.1 to 3.0 mg/kg.

TCRdb keeps only in-frame clones here, not all; method: immunoSEQ multiplex PCR. The repertoire has 50,000 to 70,000 clones, under 90% of them found once; the top ten carry 2.1%. This specimen consisted of CD4+ or CD8+ T cells sorted from blood, obtained in a trial of the OX40 agonist ivuxolimab. This chain joins TRBV27 and TRBJ2-3; no clear D gene. The receptor's source is an adult with an advanced solid tumor such as melanoma, head and neck, liver or kidney cancer. CDR3 bases: TGTGCCAGCAGTTTTGGTGTAGGCAGAAACACAGATACGCAGTATTTT. Translated, it gives CASSFGVGRNTDTQYF.